What follows are 22 T cell receptor beta chains derived from one specimen sequenced in a study of blood T cell repertoires in COVID-19. Repertoires were generated with immunoSEQ multiplex PCR, while TCRdb's copy carries only in-frame clones and drops some. The sample contains roughly 81,000 clones, over 80% of which appear only once. The sequencing sample was made of peripheral blood. Receptors were obtained from a woman aged 70-85 years with acute or convalescent COVID-19.

The chain joins TRBV23-1 to TRBJ1-5, with 9 bases that match TRBD1. TRBV23-1 qualifies as an ORF whose function is uncertain. The CDR3 spans 16 residues. CDR3 in amino acids: CPTSRQGENSNQPQHF. CDR3 sequence (DNA): TGCCCCACCAGTCGACAGGGGGAGAATAGCAATCAGCCCCAGCATTTT.

The chain employs TRBV19 and TRBJ1-1, with 8 bases that match TRBD1. CDR1 is LNHDA, CDR2 SQIVND, per germline (reference sequence). J gave up 2 bases and V 4 bases, and 3 bases lay outside the gene matches. CDR3 length equals 14 residues. The CDR3 loop reads CASSKTGANTEAFF. The CDR3 region has the DNA TGTGCCAGTAGTAAGACAGGGGCTAACACTGAAGCTTTCTTT.

The chain has TRBV11-2 and TRBJ2-2; D is possibly TRBD1 (6 bases). Germline CDR1 SGHAT, CDR2 FQNNGV. V lost 5 bases, J lost 2 bases, and 9 bases lay in between. This CDR3 comprises 14 residues. Here the CDR3 DNA reads TGTGCCAGCAGCCCAGGGGTTAACACCGGGGAGCTGTTTTTT. The encoded protein is CASSPGVNTGELFF.

This clone was detected only once. The rearrangement joins TRBV28 to TRBJ2-7; 7 nucleotides match TRBD1. This CDR3 comprises 15 residues. Germline CDR1 and CDR2: MDHEN and SYDVKM. The V and J ends lost 5 bases and 0 bases, in that order; junction bases with no gene match: 7. CDR3 loop: CASSPPGTASYEQYF. The CDR3 DNA is TGTGCCAGCAGTCCGCCCGGGACAGCCTCCTACGAGCAGTACTTC.

The V call is TRBV5-1, the J call TRBJ1-1, with D possibly being TRBD1 (6 bases). The V end lost 2 bases, the J end lost 5 bases, and 16 bases lay between the germline ends. CDR3 size: 15 residues. Per germline, CDR1 SGHRS and CDR2 YFSETQ. This CDR3 reads CASSFERQARTEAFF. CDR3 sequence (DNA): TGCGCCAGCAGCTTCGAACGACAGGCTCGGACTGAAGCTTTCTTT.

This clone was recorded a few times. V is TRBV28 and J is TRBJ1-6; possible D gene TRBD1, 6 bases. This CDR3 has 15 amino acids. The V end was cut by 3 bases, the J end by 11 bases, with 17 bases between. Germline V gene sequence: CDR1 MDHEN, CDR2 SYDVKM. The CDR3 DNA reads TGTGCCAGCAGTTTGATTTCGGGGGGGCTTGCACCCCTCCACTTT. Its translation: CASSLISGGLAPLHF.

As for this clone: The junction shows a germline mismatch at one end, possibly a read error. The chain links TRBV7-7 to TRBJ2-1, with a weak D call TRBD2 (5 bases). CDR1 SSHAT and CDR2 FNYEAQ come from the germline V gene (reference sequence). CDR3 length: 16 amino acids. In nucleotides, the CDR3 is TGTGCTAGCAGCCCCCTCGGGAAATTCTCGAACAATGAGCAGTTCTTC. Protein sequence: CASSPLGKFSNNEQFF.

The chain employs TRBV2 and TRBJ1-2; D unclear. Germline CDR1 reads SNHLY; CDR2 reads FYNNEI. The CDR3 loop spans 15 amino acids. The ends were cut back, 5 bases at V and 0 bases at J, with 13 bases in the middle. The CDR3 is CASSPDYRPNYGYTF. CDR3 sequence (DNA): TGTGCCAGCAGTCCAGACTACAGACCTAACTATGGCTACACCTTC.

With respect to this clone: Relative to the germline gene, one junction end is altered; a read error may explain this. V and J are TRBV19 and TRBJ1-5, with 7 bases that match TRBD1. There are 14 residues in the CDR3. Germline-derived CDR1 and CDR2 are LNHDA and SQIVND (reference sequence). CDR3 loop: CASSVEQGTQPQHF. The CDR3 region has the DNA TGTGCCAGTAGTGTAGAACAGGGGACTCAGCCCCAGCATTTT.

CDR3: CASSLYYREGYTF. CDR3 DNA: TGTGCCAGCAGCTTATACTACAGGGAGGGCTACACCTTC. This chain connects TRBV7-9 to TRBJ1-2; D is perhaps TRBD1 (6 bases). Germline CDR1 is SEHNR and CDR2 is FQNEAQ (reference sequence). The CDR3 sequence is 13 residues long. V was cut by 2 bases and J by 8 bases, with 12 bases left in between. Based on the CDR3 plus reference TRBV7-9 and TRBJ1-2, the full variable domain is DTGVSQNPRHKITKRGQNVTFRCDPISEHNRLYWYRQTLGQGPEFLTYFQNEAQLEKSRLLSDRFSAERPKGSFSTLEIQRTEQGDSAMYLCASSLYYREGYTFGSGTRLTVV.

The V call is TRBV11-3, the J call TRBJ2-7; 7 bases map to TRBD2. After removal of 5 bases from V and 3 bases from J, the junction contained 10 bases not matched to a gene. CDR3 length equals 15 residues. Germline CDR1 and CDR2: SGHNT and YENEEA. The CDR3 DNA sequence: TGTGCCAGCAGCACAAACGCCGGGACTAACTACGAGCAGTACTTC. Translating gives CASSTNAGTNYEQYF.

The chain couples TRBV25-1 to TRBJ1-1; possibly TRBD1 for D (6 bases). The V gene's germline CDR1 is MGHDK and CDR2 SYGVNS. V dropped 4 bases and J dropped 8 bases, with 14 bases sitting between them. The CDR3 is made up of 13 amino acids. The CDR3 here is CASSATGTKEAFF. The DNA for the CDR3 is TGTGCCAGCAGTGCCACAGGGACAAAAGAAGCTTTCTTT.

The chain joins TRBV12-3 or TRBV12-4 to TRBJ2-7; D gene ambiguous. The CDR3 is 11 residues long. Trimming took 8 bases from V and 0 from J, leaving 5 bases between them. The CDR3 region has the DNA TGTGCCAGCGGCATCTCCTACGAGCAGTACTTC. As protein: CASGISYEQYF.

The chain recombines TRBV2 with TRBJ1-6, with TRBD1 matching over 7 bases. The germline V gene has CDR1 SNHLY and CDR2 FYNNEI. This CDR3 is built from 13 residues. Trimming at V came to 5 bases and at J to 13 bases, leaving 8 bases not matched to a gene. The DNA for the CDR3 is TGTGCCAGCAGTCGCACCACAGGGGTCCCCCTCCACTTT. Amino acid sequence: CASSRTTGVPLHF.

The chain recombines TRBV11-2 with TRBJ1-1; perhaps TRBD1 as D (6 bases). Trimming took 10 bases from V and 1 from J, leaving 13 bases between them. Germline loops: CDR1 SGHAT, CDR2 FQNNGV. The CDR3 extends over 13 amino acids. CDR3 protein: CATSGGQNTEAFF. CDR3 DNA sequence: TGTGCCACCAGTGGGGGACAGAACACTGAAGCTTTCTTT.

The gene calls are TRBV5-4 and TRBJ2-2; weak D call: TRBD2 (5 bases). The CDR3 is made up of 16 amino acids. CDR1 and CDR2 (germline): SGHNT, YYREEE (reference sequence). V lost 3 bases and J lost 6, with 18 bases in between. The CDR3 loop is CASSWKSFGESGELFF. In DNA form, the CDR3 reads TGTGCCAGCAGCTGGAAGAGCTTCGGGGAGTCCGGGGAGCTGTTTTTT.

The chain carries TRBV28 and TRBJ1-6; D is ambiguous. Germline CDR1 reads MDHEN; CDR2 reads SYDVKM. V gave up 6 bases and J gave up 8 bases, with 17 bases separating them. CDR3 length equals 15 residues. The CDR3 DNA reads TGTGCCAGCAGAGCCCGCCGACGGGAATATTCACCCCTCCACTTT. As protein: CASRARRREYSPLHF.

V usage is TRBV6-2 or TRBV6-3 and J usage is TRBJ2-5; 7 nucleotides align to TRBD1. The ends lost 2 bases at V and 3 bases at J; junction bases unmatched: 6. There are 15 residues in the CDR3. Germline V gene sequence: CDR1 MNHEY, CDR2 SVGEGT. DNA for the CDR3: TGTGCCAGCAGTTACGGAAGGGACAGAGAAGAGACCCAGTACTTC. Translating gives CASSYGRDREETQYF.

In regard to this clone: It is likely a read error, because the conserved phenylalanine at the end of the CDR3 is missing. The DNA is left out, because the CDR3 cannot be placed on it with certainty; the CDR3 is given as TCRdb lists it. CDR3 protein: CASSLEENRGPSL. The chain is built from TRBV11-3 and TRBJ1-2; the DNA was not used to check the table's D call, TRBD1. Per germline, CDR1 SGHNT and CDR2 YENEEA. Both ends counted, the CDR3 spans 13 residues.

This chain links TRBV18 with TRBJ1-2; unclear D gene. The V and J ends lost 2 bases and 6 bases respectively, with 10 bases between them. CDR3 size: 13 residues. Germline lookup yields CDR1 KGHSH and CDR2 LQKENI. The CDR3 region has the DNA TGTGCCAGCTCACCAGGACTGAGAGATGGCTACACCTTC. Its translation: CASSPGLRDGYTF.

The gene calls are TRBV29-1 and TRBJ1-1; 8 positions agree with TRBD1. This CDR3 contains 12 residues. Germline trimming cut 1 base from V and 6 bases from J; bases unmatched to any gene: 1. Germline V lookup: CDR1 SQVTM, CDR2 ANQGSEA. CDR3 sequence (DNA): TGCAGCGTTGAAGGACAGGGGCCTGAAGCTTTCTTT. Its translation: CSVEGQGPEAFF.

The chain recombines TRBV5-6 with TRBJ2-1; D not certain. Trimming stripped 4 bases from V and 0 bases from J, with 11 bases between. CDR1 is SGHDT, CDR2 YYEEEE, per germline. The CDR3 runs to 15 residues. CDR3 nucleotides: TGTGCCAGCAGCCGCACTTTCGGCTCCTACAATGAGCAGTTCTTC. Translating it yields CASSRTFGSYNEQFF.